This T cell receptor beta chain comes out of a study of T cells after yellow fever vaccination. About the research overall: Preparation used SMART-Seq v4 Ultra Low Input for the low-cell-number fractions.

Researchers made TCR cDNA using 5'RACE template switching, and this step added a universal primer site and UMIs. TCRdb fed the 5' RACE reads into MiXCR, producing one record per CDR3 protein. Altogether over 250,000 distinct CDR3 sequences are present, over 4% being singletons, with the ten largest covering approximately 23%. Notes on the study in general: Subsequent booster samples again held most clones from primary vaccination (more than 95% CD4, roughly 91% CD8).

As regards this clonotype: The antigen remains unidentified.

The sample here was PBMCs, taken 5 days after the yellow fever booster vaccination. The clonotype originates from a man in his late teens or twenties who received the YFV17D yellow fever vaccine.

DNA of the CDR3: TGTGCCAGCAGTTACTCGATTTTTAGGGAGAAGAATTCACCCCTCCACTTT. As protein: CASSYSIFREKNSPLHF. This chain connects TRBV6-6 to TRBJ1-6; no clear D gene. From germline, CDR1 is MNHNY and CDR2 SVGAGI (reference sequence). The length of the CDR3 is 17 residues. The ends were cut back, 0 bases at V and 7 bases at J, with 16 bases in the middle.